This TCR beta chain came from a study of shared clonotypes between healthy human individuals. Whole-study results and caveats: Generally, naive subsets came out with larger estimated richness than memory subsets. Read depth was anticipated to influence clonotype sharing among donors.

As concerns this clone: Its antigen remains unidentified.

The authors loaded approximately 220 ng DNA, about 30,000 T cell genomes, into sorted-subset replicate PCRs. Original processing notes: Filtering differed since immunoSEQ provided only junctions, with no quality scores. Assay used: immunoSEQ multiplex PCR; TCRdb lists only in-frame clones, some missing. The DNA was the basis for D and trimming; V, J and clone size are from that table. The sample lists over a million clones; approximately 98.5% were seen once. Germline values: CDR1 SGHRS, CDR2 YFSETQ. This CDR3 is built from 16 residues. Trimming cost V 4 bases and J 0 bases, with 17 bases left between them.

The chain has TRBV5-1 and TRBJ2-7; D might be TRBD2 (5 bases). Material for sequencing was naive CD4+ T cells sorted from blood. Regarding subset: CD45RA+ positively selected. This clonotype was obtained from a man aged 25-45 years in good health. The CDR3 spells CASSPRGMAGSYEQYF. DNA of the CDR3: TGCGCCAGCAGCCCCAGAGGGATGGCAGGCTCCTACGAGCAGTACTTC.